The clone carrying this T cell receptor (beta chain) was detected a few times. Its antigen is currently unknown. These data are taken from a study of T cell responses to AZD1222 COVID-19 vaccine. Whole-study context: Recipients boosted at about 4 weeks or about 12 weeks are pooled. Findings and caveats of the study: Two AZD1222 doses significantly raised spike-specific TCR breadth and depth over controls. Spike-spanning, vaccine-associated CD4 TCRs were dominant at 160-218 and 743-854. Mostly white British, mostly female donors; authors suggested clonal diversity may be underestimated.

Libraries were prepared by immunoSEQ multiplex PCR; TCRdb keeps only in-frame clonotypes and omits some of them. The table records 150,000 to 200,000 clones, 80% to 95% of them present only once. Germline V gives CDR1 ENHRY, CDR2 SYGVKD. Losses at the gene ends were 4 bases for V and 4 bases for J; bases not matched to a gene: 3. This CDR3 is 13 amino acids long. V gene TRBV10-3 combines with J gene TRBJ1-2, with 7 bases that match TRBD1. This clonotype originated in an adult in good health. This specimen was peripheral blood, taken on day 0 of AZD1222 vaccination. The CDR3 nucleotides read TGTGCCATCAGTGGGGGACAGATCTATGGCTACACCTTC. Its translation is CAISGGQIYGYTF.